The T cell receptor (beta chain) under discussion was sequenced for a study of T cells in Graves' hyperthyroidism and ophthalmopathy. Turning to the study itself: Peripheral blood collection took place at initial diagnosis, before any treatment.

Template material for amplifying TCR beta CDR3 regions consisted of RNA transcripts. A set of HTBI primers served as the primers for a first-round RT-PCR of the TCR CDR3. One entry per CDR3 protein, called by TCRdb with MiXCR from the multiplex PCR reads. The sample gives some 550,000 distinct CDR3 sequences, 15% to 20% of which show up once; roughly 3.3% is in the top ten. Many counts were recorded for this clonotype. V shed 0 bases and J shed 2 bases, with 11 bases lying between them. CDR1 and CDR2 from the germline V gene are SGHDT and YYEEEE. This CDR3 comprises 16 residues. The chain recombines TRBV5-6 with TRBJ1-4, with a tentative D call TRBD1 (6 bases). This sequence originates from a woman aged 40 to 49 with Graves' ophthalmopathy. What was sequenced was blood. The chain's CDR3 is CASSLVGGSTNEKLFF. CDR3 nucleotides: TGTGCCAGCAGCTTGGTGGGGGGCTCGACTAATGAAAAACTGTTTTTT.